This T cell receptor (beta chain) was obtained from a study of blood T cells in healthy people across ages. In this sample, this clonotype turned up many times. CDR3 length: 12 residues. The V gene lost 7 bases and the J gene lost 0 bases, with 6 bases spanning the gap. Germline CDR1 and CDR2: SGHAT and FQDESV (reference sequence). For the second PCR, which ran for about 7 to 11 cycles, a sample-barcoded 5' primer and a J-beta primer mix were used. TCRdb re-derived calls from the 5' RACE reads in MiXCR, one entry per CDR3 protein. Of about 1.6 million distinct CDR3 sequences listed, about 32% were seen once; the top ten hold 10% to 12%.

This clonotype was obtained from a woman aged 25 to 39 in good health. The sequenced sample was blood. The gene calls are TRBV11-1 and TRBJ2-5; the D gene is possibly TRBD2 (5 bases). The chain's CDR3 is CASNGDQETQYF. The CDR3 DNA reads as TGTGCCAGCAACGGGGACCAAGAGACCCAGTACTTC.